One sample yielded the 8 T cell receptor beta chains listed below, sequenced in a study of blood T cell repertoires in COVID-19. TCRdb keeps only in-frame clones here, not all; method: immunoSEQ multiplex PCR. The sample yields 65,000 to 70,000 clones, around 88% seen once. Sequences were obtained from peripheral blood. Every receptor here comes from a woman at least 80 years old with acute or convalescent COVID-19.

This clone was observed a few times. This rearrangement joins TRBV5-1 to TRBJ2-1, with a weak D call TRBD1 (6 bases). Trimming pared 4 bases from V and 0 bases from J, leaving 11 bases between. This CDR3 contains 15 residues. The V gene's germline CDR1 is SGHRS and CDR2 YFSETQ. CDR3 loop: CASSPEGDSYNEQFF. The CDR3 DNA is TGCGCCAGCAGCCCCGAGGGGGACTCCTACAATGAGCAGTTCTTC.

This clone was recorded once. J is TRBJ1-5 and V is TRBV6-2 or TRBV6-3; 9 positions match TRBD1. The CDR3 is made up of 15 amino acids. Germline CDR1 MNHEY, CDR2 SVGEGT. J gave up 4 bases and V 5 bases, and 6 bases lay outside the gene matches. CDR3 bases: TGTGCCAGCAGTCTCACCGGGACAGGGAATCAGCCCCAGCATTTT. Its protein product is CASSLTGTGNQPQHF.

This chain uses TRBV28 with TRBJ2-7; 9 positions agree with TRBD1. V shed 3 bases and J 4 bases; nucleotides not matched to a gene: 10. In germline, CDR1 is MDHEN, CDR2 SYDVKM. The CDR3 sequence is 16 residues long. The CDR3 sequence: CASSFLFTGTGYEQYF. The CDR3 DNA reads as TGTGCCAGCAGTTTTCTTTTCACCGGGACAGGGTACGAGCAGTACTTC.

The CDR3 spells CASSPGLAPSTDTQYF. The DNA for the CDR3 is TGCGCCAGCAGCCCCGGACTAGCCCCAAGCACAGATACGCAGTATTTT. The genes are TRBV5-1 and TRBJ2-3; 8 bases are shared with TRBD2. Germline assignment: CDR1 SGHRS and CDR2 YFSETQ. The CDR3 is 16 amino acids. With V trimmed by 4 bases and J by 0 bases, 7 bases remained unmatched. The full variable domain, completed using reference TRBV5-1 and TRBJ2-3, is KAGVTQTPRYLIKTRGQQVTLSCSPISGHRSVSWYQQTPGQGLQFLFEYFSETQRNKGNFPGRFSGRQFSNSRSEMNVSTLELGDSALYLCASSPGLAPSTDTQYFGPGTRLTVL.

The rearrangement uses TRBV10-3 and TRBJ2-3; 11 bases are shared with TRBD2. V was pared by 4 bases and J by 1 base, with 10 bases of the junction left unmatched. The CDR3 has 18 amino acids. CDR1 is ENHRY and CDR2 is SYGVKD in the germline V gene. CDR3 sequence (DNA): TGTGCCATCAGTGGAACTAGCGGGGGCATCATAGGCACAGATACGCAGTATTTT. Protein sequence: CAISGTSGGIIGTDTQYF.

This sequence joins TRBV6-1 and TRBJ2-7; 8 positions match TRBD1. Germline loops: CDR1 MNHNS, CDR2 SASEGT. V was pared by 7 bases and J by 6 bases, with 8 bases of the junction left unmatched. This CDR3 has 13 amino acids. The CDR3 reads CASTPGTGGEQYF. CDR3 DNA: TGTGCCAGCACTCCCGGGACAGGCGGCGAGCAGTACTTC.

The gene calls are TRBV5-6 and TRBJ1-1; no firm D call. V lost 0 bases and J 7 bases, leaving 10 bases between the germline ends. Germline V CDR1 and CDR2: SGHDT, YYEEEE. This CDR3 is built from 13 residues. CDR3 DNA sequence: TGTGCCAGCAGCTTGGTACAAACCCTTGAAGCTTTCTTT. Its protein product is CASSLVQTLEAFF.

The V call is TRBV10-3, the J call TRBJ2-7; TRBD2 aligns across 8 bases. The CDR3 contains 12 residues. The germline CDR1 and CDR2 sequences are ENHRY and SYGVKD. J gave up 4 bases and V 8 bases, and 4 bases lay outside the gene matches. The CDR3, as DNA: TGTGCCATCTCGACTAGCGCGTACGAGCAGTACTTC. Its protein product is CAISTSAYEQYF.